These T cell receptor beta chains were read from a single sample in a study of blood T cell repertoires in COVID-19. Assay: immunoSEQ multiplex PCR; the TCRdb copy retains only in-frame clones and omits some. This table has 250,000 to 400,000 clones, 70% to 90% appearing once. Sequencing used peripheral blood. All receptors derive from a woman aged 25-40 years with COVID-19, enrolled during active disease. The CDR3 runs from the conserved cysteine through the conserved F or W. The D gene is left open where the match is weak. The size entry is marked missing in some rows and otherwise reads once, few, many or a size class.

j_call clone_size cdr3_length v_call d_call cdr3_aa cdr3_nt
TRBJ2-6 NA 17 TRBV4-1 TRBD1 CASSQGQGGSGANVLTF TGCGCCAGCAGCCAAGGACAGGGGGGCTCTGGGGCCAACGTCCTGACTTTC
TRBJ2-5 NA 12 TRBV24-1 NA CATRDSQETQYF TGTGCCACCAGGGACAGCCAAGAGACCCAGTACTTC
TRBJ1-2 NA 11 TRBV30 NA CAWAGSYGYTF TGTGCCTGGGCGGGGAGCTATGGCTACACCTTC
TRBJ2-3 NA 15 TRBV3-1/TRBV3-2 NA CASSQTGGSTDTQYF TGTGCCAGCAGCCAAACTGGGGGCAGCACAGATACGCAGTATTTT
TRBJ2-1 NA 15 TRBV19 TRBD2 CASSRTSGGYNEQFF TGTGCCAGTAGTAGGACTAGCGGGGGGTACAATGAGCAGTTCTTC
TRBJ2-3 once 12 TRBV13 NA CASSQGTDTQYF TGTGCCAGCAGCCAGGGCACAGATACGCAGTATTTT
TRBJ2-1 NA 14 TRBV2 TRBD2 CASTSRRGYNEQFF TGTGCCAGCACTTCGAGGCGGGGGTACAATGAGCAGTTCTTC
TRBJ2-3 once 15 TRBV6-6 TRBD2 CASSYVAGGGDTQYF TGTGCCAGCAGTTACGTGGCGGGGGGAGGGGATACGCAGTATTTT
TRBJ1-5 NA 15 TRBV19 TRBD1 CASSIWDSGNQPQHF TGTGCCAGTAGTATCTGGGACAGTGGTAATCAGCCCCAGCATTTT
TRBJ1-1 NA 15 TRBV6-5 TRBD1 CASSSRTGLTTEAFF TGTGCCAGCAGTTCAAGGACAGGGTTGACGACTGAAGCTTTCTTT
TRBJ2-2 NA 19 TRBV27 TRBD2 CASSFHPVAGTTNTGELFF TGTGCCAGCAGTTTCCACCCCGTAGCCGGGACTACGAACACCGGGGAGCTGTTTTTT
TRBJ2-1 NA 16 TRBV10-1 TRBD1 CASSEVGGQGINEQFF TGCGCCAGCAGTGAGGTCGGAGGACAGGGCATCAATGAGCAGTTCTTC
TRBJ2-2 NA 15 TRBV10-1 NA CASSASGENTGELFF TGCGCCAGCAGTGCCAGCGGCGAGAACACCGGGGAGCTGTTTTTT
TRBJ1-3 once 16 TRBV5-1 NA CASSLGGNSPGNTIYF TGCGCCAGCAGCTTGGGGGGCAACTCCCCTGGAAACACCATATATTTT
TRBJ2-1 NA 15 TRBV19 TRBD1 CASSLRQGGVNEQFF TGTGCCAGTAGCCTCAGACAGGGGGGTGTCAATGAGCAGTTCTTC
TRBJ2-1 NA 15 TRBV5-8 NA CASSSGTSSYNEQFF TGTGCCAGCAGCTCCGGGACTTCTTCCTACAATGAGCAGTTCTTC
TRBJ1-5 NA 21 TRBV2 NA CASSERPRVNGRRLGKQPQHF TGTGCCAGCAGTGAAAGGCCCAGGGTAAACGGGCGGCGCCTAGGGAAGCAGCCCCAGCATTTT
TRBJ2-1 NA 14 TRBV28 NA CASSPYLGDNEQFF TGTGCCAGCAGCCCATATCTAGGGGACAATGAGCAGTTCTTC
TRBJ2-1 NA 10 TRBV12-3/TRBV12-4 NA CASSRFEQFF TGTGCCAGCAGTCGTTTTGAGCAGTTCTTC
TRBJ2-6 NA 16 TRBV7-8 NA CASSLVSGGGANVLTF TGTGCCAGCAGCTTGGTGTCCGGTGGTGGGGCCAACGTCCTGACTTTC
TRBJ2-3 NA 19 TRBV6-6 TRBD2 CASSPSGLAGARGTDTQYF TGTGCCAGCAGTCCCTCGGGACTAGCGGGGGCCCGAGGCACAGATACGCAGTATTTT
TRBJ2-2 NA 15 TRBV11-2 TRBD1 CASSLQTGGRGELFF TGTGCCAGCAGCCTACAAACAGGGGGCCGCGGGGAGCTGTTTTTT
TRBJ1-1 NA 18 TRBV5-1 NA CASSVGTQGLGANTEAFF TGCGCCAGCAGCGTGGGGACCCAGGGGCTGGGGGCGAACACTGAAGCTTTCTTT
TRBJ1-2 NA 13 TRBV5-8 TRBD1 CASSLEGAYGYTF TGTGCCAGCAGCTTGGAGGGGGCGTATGGCTACACCTTC
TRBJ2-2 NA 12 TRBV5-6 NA CASSLARGELFF TGTGCCAGCAGCTTGGCGCGGGGGGAGCTGTTTTTT
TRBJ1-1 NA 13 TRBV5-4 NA CASSWGGNTEAFF TGTGCCAGCAGCTGGGGGGGTAACACTGAAGCTTTCTTT
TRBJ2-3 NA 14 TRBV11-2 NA CASSSTKDGVTQYF TGTGCCAGCAGCTCGACCAAAGACGGGGTCACGCAGTATTTT
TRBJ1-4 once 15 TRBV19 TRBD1 CASSMGTGVTEKLFF TGTGCCAGTAGTATGGGGACAGGGGTAACTGAAAAACTGTTTTTT
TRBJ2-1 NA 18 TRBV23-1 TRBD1 CASSPNRGGSSADNEQFF TGCGCCAGCAGTCCAAACAGGGGTGGGAGCTCTGCGGACAATGAGCAGTTCTTC
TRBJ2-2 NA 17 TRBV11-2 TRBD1 CASSYVGQAVWTGELFF TGTGCCAGCAGCTATGTGGGACAGGCAGTTTGGACCGGGGAGCTGTTTTTT
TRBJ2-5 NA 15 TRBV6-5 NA CASSYSWGPGETQYF TGTGCCAGCAGTTACTCGTGGGGGCCGGGAGAGACCCAGTACTTC
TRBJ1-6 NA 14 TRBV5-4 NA CASSSGQYNSPLHF TGTGCCAGCAGCTCGGGACAATATAATTCACCCCTCCACTTT
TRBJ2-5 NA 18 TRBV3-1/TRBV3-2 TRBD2 CASSQGLTSGGAGETQYF TGTGCCAGCAGCCAAGGCCTGACTAGCGGGGGGGCCGGGGAGACCCAGTACTTC
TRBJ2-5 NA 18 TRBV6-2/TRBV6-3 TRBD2 CASSQWEGGRDPQETQYF TGTGCCAGCAGTCAATGGGAGGGAGGCAGGGATCCCCAAGAGACCCAGTACTTC
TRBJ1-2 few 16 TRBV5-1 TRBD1 CASSRDRSGINYGYTF TGCGCCAGCAGTCGGGACAGGTCAGGAATAAACTATGGCTACACCTTC
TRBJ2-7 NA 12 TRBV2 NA CASSPSYYEQYF TGTGCCAGCAGTCCTAGCTACTACGAGCAGTACTTC
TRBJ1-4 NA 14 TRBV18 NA CASSPRGGGEKLFF TGTGCCAGCTCACCACGGGGAGGTGGAGAAAAACTGTTTTTT
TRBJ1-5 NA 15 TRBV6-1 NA CASSERGLGNQPQHF TGTGCCAGCAGTGAAAGGGGCCTGGGGAATCAGCCCCAGCATTTT
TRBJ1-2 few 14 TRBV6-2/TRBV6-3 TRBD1 CASSNRGQDYGYTF TGTGCCAGCAGTAACAGGGGGCAGGACTATGGCTACACCTTC
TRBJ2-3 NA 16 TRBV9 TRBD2 CASSPRASGGPDTQYF TGTGCCAGCAGCCCTAGGGCTAGCGGGGGGCCAGATACGCAGTATTTT
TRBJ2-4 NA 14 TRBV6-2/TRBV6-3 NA CASSYLGGKNIQYF TGTGCCAGCAGTTACTTAGGGGGTAAAAACATTCAGTACTTC
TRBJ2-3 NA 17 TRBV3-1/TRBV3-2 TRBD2 CASSQVAGDGSSDTQYF TGTGCCAGCAGCCAAGTAGCGGGGGACGGTAGTTCAGATACGCAGTATTTT
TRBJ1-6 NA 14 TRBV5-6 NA CASSFLYLPGSLHF TGTGCCAGCAGCTTCCTTTATCTTCCCGGGTCCCTCCACTTT
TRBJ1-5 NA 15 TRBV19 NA CASTWTVYSNQPQHF TGTGCCAGTACTTGGACAGTTTATAGCAATCAGCCCCAGCATTTT
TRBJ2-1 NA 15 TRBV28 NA CASSLAGALYNEQFF TGTGCCAGCAGTCTGGCGGGGGCCCTATACAATGAGCAGTTCTTC
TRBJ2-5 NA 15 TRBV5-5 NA CASSLPSGAKGTQYF TGTGCCAGCAGCTTGCCGAGCGGCGCAAAGGGGACCCAGTACTTC
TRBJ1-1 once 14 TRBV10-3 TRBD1 CAITETGANTEAFF TGTGCCATCACTGAGACAGGGGCGAACACTGAAGCTTTCTTT
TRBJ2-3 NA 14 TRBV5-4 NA CASSLGGRGDTQYF TGTGCCAGCAGCTTGGGGGGCAGAGGTGATACGCAGTATTTT
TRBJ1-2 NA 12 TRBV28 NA CASSLQGPNSTF TGTGCCAGCAGTTTACAGGGCCCCAATTCCACCTTC
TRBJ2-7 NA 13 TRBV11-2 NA CASSLPLSHEQYF TGTGCCAGCAGCCTGCCCCTATCCCACGAGCAGTACTTC